The clone carrying this T cell receptor (beta chain) occurred a few times. Antigen unknown. As to time point: pre-sensitization, week 0. Sample treatment: therapeutic diphenylcyclopropenone sensitization with weekly scalp DPC. The data derive from a study of human T cells and chemical hapten exposure. TCRdb analysed the RACE reads with MiXCR anew, one entry per CDR3 protein. Among over 300,000 distinct CDR3 sequences listed, 5.1% were seen once. CDR3 length: 19 residues. V dropped 1 base and J dropped 6 bases, with 24 bases sitting between them. CDR1 and CDR2 (germline): MGHRA, YSYEKL. Study results and caveats: Expanded TCR sets contained significantly more large CDR3 similarity clusters than controls.

The origin of this receptor is a woman between 45 and 65 years old with alopecia areata. Some clones in this sample may be carry-over from other donors' samples. This specimen was whole blood, taken in connection with sensitization to the hapten diphenylcyclopropenone (DPC). This chain joins TRBV4-1 and TRBJ1-4, with D unclear. DNA for the CDR3: TGCGCCAGCAGCCAAGCCCCCGGCAGAAATACAAAAAGGGATGAAAAACTGTTTTTT. Encoded protein: CASSQAPGRNTKRDEKLFF.